The 21 T cell receptor beta chains below come from one sample, sequenced in a study of neurological immune-mediated disorders. TCRdb reprocessed the 5' RACE reads via MiXCR and lists one record per CDR3 protein. The sample carries roughly 60,000 distinct CDR3 sequences, more than 4% recorded once. The source material was PBMCs. The receptors come from a woman aged 45 to 65 with multiple sclerosis.

This clonotype was picked up many times. The rearrangement uses TRBV7-9 and TRBJ1-1, with D perhaps matching TRBD1 (5 bases). Germline V gene data show CDR1 as SEHNR and CDR2 as FQNEAQ (reference sequence). The CDR3 extends over 14 amino acids. V dropped 1 base and J dropped 4 bases, with 10 bases sitting between them. CDR3 nucleotide sequence: TGTGCCAGCAGCTTAGTCGGGGGGGGCACTGAAGCTTTCTTT. Its protein is CASSLVGGGTEAFF.

This clonotype was recorded many times. The V gene is TRBV14, the J gene TRBJ2-7, with D perhaps TRBD1 (5 bases). The CDR3 sequence is 15 residues long. Germline V CDR1 and CDR2: SGHDN, FVKESK. V was cut by 4 bases and J by 0 bases, with 13 bases left in between. The CDR3 DNA reads TGTGCCAGCAGCCGGGGCCAACCGGACTCCTACGAGCAGTACTTC. Protein product: CASSRGQPDSYEQYF.

The table lists this clonotype with a few counts. A single base separates this from a much larger clone, so it may be a read error. The chain has TRBV5-1 and TRBJ1-1, with D uncertain. Germline V gene data show CDR1 as SGHRS and CDR2 as YFSETQ. V shed 3 bases and J shed 1 base, with 7 bases lying between them. CDR3 length: 13 residues. The CDR3 nucleotides read TGCGCCAGCAGCTCCAGTGAGAACACTGAAGCTTTCTTT. It yields the protein CASSSSENTEAFF.

This clonotype was picked up many times. The chain is built from TRBV15 and TRBJ1-1, with TRBD1 as a possible D gene (5 bases). This CDR3 has 14 amino acids. V lost 0 bases, J lost 5 bases, and 10 bases lay in between. Germline CDR1 reads LNHNV; CDR2 reads YYDKDF (reference sequence). The CDR3: CATSRDLGETEAFF. DNA for the CDR3: TGTGCCACCAGCAGAGATTTGGGGGAAACTGAAGCTTTCTTT.

This clonotype was seen many times. The rearrangement joins TRBV6-5 to TRBJ1-1; possible D gene TRBD1, 5 bases. This CDR3 is 15 amino acids long. V lost 5 bases, J lost 2 bases, and 15 bases lay in between. Germline CDR1 reads MNHEY; CDR2 reads SVGAGI. The CDR3 here is CASSDPGPPNTEAFF. The CDR3 DNA sequence: TGTGCCAGCAGTGACCCGGGACCCCCAAACACTGAAGCTTTCTTT.

The table lists this clonotype with many counts. The V gene is TRBV5-1, the J gene TRBJ1-1; no clear D gene. The V end lost 2 bases, the J end lost 3 bases, and 14 bases lay between the germline ends. Germline loops: CDR1 SGHRS, CDR2 YFSETQ. CDR3 length equals 15 residues. In nucleotides, the CDR3 is TGCGCCAGCAGCTTACTGGGGTTCGTGGACACTGAAGCTTTCTTT. This sequence encodes CASSLLGFVDTEAFF.

This clonotype appeared many times. The V and J genes are TRBV20-1 and TRBJ2-7; D perhaps matches TRBD1 (5 bases). Trimming stripped 6 bases from V and 3 bases from J, with 12 bases between. Germline assignment: CDR1 DFQATT and CDR2 SNEGSKA (reference sequence). This CDR3 has 12 amino acids. The CDR3 loop reads CSAFVRGYEQYF. In DNA, the CDR3 is TGCAGTGCGTTTGTTAGGGGCTACGAGCAGTACTTC.

CDR3 protein: CASRREERNGELFF. CDR3 coding DNA: TGTGCCAGCCGTAGAGAGGAAAGGAACGGGGAGCTGTTTTTT. The chain combines TRBV9 with TRBJ2-2; D ambiguous. The CDR3 has 14 residues. V lost 7 bases, J lost 7 bases, and 17 bases lay in between. Germline V gene data show CDR1 as SGDLS and CDR2 as YYNGEE.

This clonotype was counted at least ten times. V and J are TRBV27 and TRBJ1-1; D remains ambiguous. The V gene's germline CDR1 is MNHEY and CDR2 SMNVEV (reference sequence). Deletions cut 10 bases from V and 2 bases from J, with 14 bases between. The CDR3 is 13 residues long. CDR3 protein: CATTAGLNTEAFF. CDR3 DNA sequence: TGTGCCACCACCGCGGGGTTAAACACTGAAGCTTTCTTT.

There are many counts of this clonotype. V usage is TRBV7-2 and J usage is TRBJ2-3; D remains ambiguous. Trimming removed 6 bases at V and 6 bases at J, with 10 bases between. There are 12 residues in the CDR3. Germline V gives CDR1 SGHTA, CDR2 FQGNSA. CDR3 in DNA: TGTGCCAGCAGTTCCAGTAGGGATACGCAGTATTTT. Translation gives CASSSSRDTQYF.

This clonotype was counted at least ten times. V and J are TRBV7-2 and TRBJ2-1, with D unclear. CDR1 SGHTA and CDR2 FQGNSA come from the germline V gene. Trimming left V 1 base short and J 7 bases short, with 5 bases between. This CDR3 has 12 residues. CDR3 region: CASSLGQNEQFF. The DNA for the CDR3 is TGTGCCAGCAGCTTAGGCCAGAATGAGCAGTTCTTC.

The rearrangement uses TRBV20-1 and TRBJ1-3; no reliable D call. This CDR3 region has 11 residues. Deletions cut 6 bases from V and 4 bases from J, with 7 bases between. In germline, CDR1 is DFQATT, CDR2 SNEGSKA (reference sequence). As DNA, the CDR3 is TGCAGTGCCATCGCCGGAAACACCATATATTTT. This sequence encodes CSAIAGNTIYF.

This clonotype was counted at least ten times. The rearrangement uses TRBV5-1 and TRBJ2-2; D might be TRBD2 (7 bases). From germline, CDR1 is SGHRS and CDR2 YFSETQ. Trimming cost V 3 bases and J 0 bases, with 9 bases left between them. The CDR3 runs 15 residues. The CDR3 reads CASSSGGSNTGELFF. The CDR3 region has the DNA TGCGCCAGCAGCTCGGGGGGCTCGAACACCGGGGAGCTGTTTTTT.

This clonotype was recorded at least ten times. CDR3 sequence reads: CASSLTGSTDTQYF. CDR3 nucleotides: TGTGCCAGCAGCTTAACAGGGAGCACAGATACGCAGTATTTT. V usage is TRBV11-2 and J usage is TRBJ2-3; TRBD1 is a possible D gene (6 bases). Germline CDR1 is SGHAT and CDR2 is FQNNGV. Trimming shortened V by 2 bases and J by 0 bases, and 6 bases separated the two germline ends. The CDR3 runs to 14 residues.

The chain carries TRBV10-3 and TRBJ1-1; D gene ambiguous. Trimming cost V 4 bases and J 4 bases, with 10 bases left between them. Germline V CDR1 and CDR2: ENHRY, SYGVKD. The CDR3 runs to 13 residues. The CDR3 sequence is CAISAQPLTEAFF. CDR3 DNA sequence: TGTGCCATCAGTGCGCAGCCGCTCACTGAAGCTTTCTTT.

This clonotype has ten or more counts. The CDR3 bases are TGTGCCAGCAGTTTATTCGGCGGCCGGGGCACTGAAGCTTTCTTT. Protein product: CASSLFGGRGTEAFF. The genes are TRBV27 and TRBJ1-1; the D is unclear. Germline values: CDR1 MNHEY, CDR2 SMNVEV (reference sequence). CDR3 length equals 15 residues. Trimming stripped 1 base from V and 4 bases from J, with 13 bases between.

Many counts were recorded for this clonotype. The chain joins TRBV20-1 to TRBJ2-3, with D perhaps matching TRBD1 or TRBD2 (5 bases each). V gave up 2 bases and J gave up 6 bases, with 12 bases separating them. Germline V gene sequence: CDR1 DFQATT, CDR2 SNEGSKA (reference sequence). The CDR3 has 13 residues. The CDR3 region is CSARMVREDTQYF. The CDR3 DNA follows: TGCAGTGCTAGAATGGTCAGGGAGGATACGCAGTATTTT.

This clonotype has at least ten counts. The CDR3 region is CASSVGGNTGELFF. The CDR3 coding sequence is TGTGCCAGCAGCGTAGGGGGGAACACCGGGGAGCTGTTTTTT. The J gene is TRBJ2-2, the V gene TRBV9; D call uncertain. Per germline, CDR1 SGDLS and CDR2 YYNGEE. This CDR3 is built from 14 residues. Trimming stripped 0 bases from V and 1 base from J, with 4 bases between. The entire variable domain, with the rest obtained from reference TRBV9 and TRBJ2-2, is as follows: DSGVTQTPKHLITATGQRVTLRCSPRSGDLSVYWYQQSLDQGLQFLIQYYNGEERAKGNILERFSAQQFPDLHSELNLSSLELGDSALYFCASSVGGNTGELFFGEGSRLTVL.

This clonotype was seen ten or more times. J is TRBJ1-4 and V is TRBV4-1; D gene uncertain. The germline V gene has CDR1 MGHRA and CDR2 YSYEKL. The V gene lost 8 bases and the J gene lost 0 bases, with 10 bases spanning the gap. This CDR3 region has 14 residues. CDR3 in DNA: TGCGCCAGCCGACTACGAACAACTAATGAAAAACTGTTTTTT. It codes for CASRLRTTNEKLFF.

This clonotype was seen many times. This chain links TRBV6-6 with TRBJ1-1, with a tentative D call TRBD1 (5 bases). Trimming pared 6 bases from V and 10 bases from J, leaving 15 bases between. Germline V gene data show CDR1 as MNHNY and CDR2 as SVGAGI (reference sequence). The CDR3 length is 12 residues. The CDR3 reads CASSPNEGRAFF. The CDR3 DNA is TGTGCCAGCAGCCCCAATGAGGGGAGAGCTTTCTTT.

V gene TRBV10-3 combines with J gene TRBJ2-5; D is unclear. Germline CDR1 reads ENHRY; CDR2 reads SYGVKD. Deletions cut 6 bases from V and 5 bases from J, with 10 bases between. This CDR3 contains 12 residues. This chain's CDR3 is CAIRAKEETQYF. In nucleotides, the CDR3 is TGTGCCATCAGGGCAAAGGAGGAGACCCAGTACTTC.